This T cell receptor beta chain emerged from a study of blood T cell repertoires in COVID-19 (dated by TCRdb to about 2020). With respect to the entire study: The collaborator samples originated in the United States, Italy and Spain and spanned the acute and convalescent phases of COVID-19. The material from the prospective study consisted of cDNA or gDNA derived from T cells, B-cell-depleted T cells, or PBMCs. Deeply sampled blood TCRbeta repertoires from subjects exposed to, actively infected with, or recovered from COVID-19 were included in the dataset. The repertoires were released in a freely available public database meant as a resource for research on the immune response to SARS-CoV-2. Samples came from the ongoing ImmuneRACE study (first 160 participants) plus 1,254 subjects from 6 global collaborators. Sample metadata almost always included a de-identified subject ID, COVID-19 status, age in years and sex. Where available, HLA class I and class II types were taken from metadata supplied by the sample provider and were not determined by assay-based typing.

Clipping removes 4 bases from V and 1 base from J, with 2 as the unmatched junction base count. The CDR3 spans 15 residues, from the cysteine through the phenylalanine. CDR3 DNA only is kept here, 45 bases in frame from base 1. CDR1 SGHRS and CDR2 YFSETQ were looked up in the germline V gene. TCRbeta CDR3 regions were amplified from genomic DNA by means of the immunoSEQ Assay, a bias-controlled multiplex PCR. Per the original workflow: Within the assay, amplification of reference gene primers was used to estimate how many nucleated cells each sample contained. To quantify the absolute abundance of each unique TCRbeta CDR3 rearrangement, sequence reads were collapsed and filtered. For each sample, productive Simpson clonality was calculated as the square root of Simpson's diversity index over productive rearrangements. Sourced from immuneACCESS, this table was stored by TCRdb with only in-frame sequences that have V and J called. A share of the clones is absent; for the studies checked, an unresolved V gene accounts for under half, and the remainder has no known explanation. Clone size and the V and J calls come from that table; the DNA yielded D and trimming. The sample table contains around 15,000 clones; only one count was recorded for 76% of them. The ten largest clones represent around a third of the sample.

Results the study describes overall, beyond this receptor: How much clinical and demographic metadata was included differed by source and by participant, and the metadata was provided uncurated.

A note on this clone: The specificity of this receptor is unknown. No clone much larger than this one lies a single base away; base qualities are absent.

Whole blood was collected in K2EDTA tubes by collaborating institutions according to the institutions' own protocols. For TCRbeta analysis, collaborator samples were shipped as frozen whole blood, as isolated PBMCs, or as DNA extracted from either sample type. Input material: peripheral blood. The clonotype was recovered from an older man with active or convalescent COVID-19. The chain links TRBV5-1 with TRBJ2-3; the central 11 bases match TRBD2. The nucleotides are TGCGCCAGCAGCGCGGGACTAGCGGGCACAGATACGCAGTATTTT. The translation is CASSAGLAGTDTQYF.